Shown below are 7 T cell receptor beta chains from a single sample sequenced in a study of PD-L1 blockade in urothelial cancer. The protocol was immunoSEQ multiplex PCR, while the TCRdb copy is restricted to in-frame clones and leaves out a portion. This sample has some 41,000 clones, with more than 75% found just once. The sample here was PBMCs, taken around atezolizumab (anti-PD-L1) treatment. Every receptor here comes from a woman aged 60-75 years with urothelial cancer.

Details on this clone: The sample contains more than one DNA sequence encoding this CDR3. The chain has TRBV18 and TRBJ2-7; D ambiguous. The CDR3 is made up of 12 amino acids. Germline V lookup: CDR1 KGHSH, CDR2 LQKENI. V was trimmed by 3 bases and J by 0 bases, leaving 3 bases between them. The CDR3 bases are TGTGCCAGCTCACCCTCCTCCTACGAGCAGTACTTC. Protein: CASSPSSYEQYF. Looking up the rest from reference TRBV18 and TRBJ2-7 gives the full variable domain: NAGVMQNPRHLVRRRGQEARLRCSPMKGHSHVYWYRQLPEEGLKFMVYLQKENIIDESGMPKERFSAEFPKEGPSILRIQQVVRGDSAAYFCASSPSSYEQYFGPGTRLTVT.

The rearrangement uses TRBV11-3 and TRBJ2-1; TRBD2 agrees at 10 bases. This CDR3 spans 15 amino acids. The V segment lost 5 bases and the J segment 5 bases; nucleotides outside the gene matches: 6. Germline V gene sequence: CDR1 SGHNT, CDR2 YENEEA. The CDR3 protein is CASSRGLAEDNEQFF. As DNA, the CDR3 is TGTGCCAGCAGCCGAGGACTAGCGGAAGACAATGAGCAGTTCTTC.

The chain links TRBV7-2 to TRBJ2-7; 12 bases match TRBD2. This CDR3 contains 15 residues. After removal of 5 bases from V and 5 bases from J, the junction contained 7 bases not matched to a gene. Germline values: CDR1 SGHTA, CDR2 FQGNSA. The CDR3 coding sequence is TGTGCCAGCAGCGGTGCTAGCGGGGGGGCCAACGAGCAGTACTTC. Amino acid sequence: CASSGASGGANEQYF. The full variable domain, rest sourced from reference TRBV7-2 and TRBJ2-7, is GAGVSQSPSNKVTEKGKDVELRCDPISGHTALYWYRQSLGQGLEFLIYFQGNSAPDKSGLPSDRFSAERTGGSVSTLTIQRTQQEDSAVYLCASSGASGGANEQYFGPGTRLTVT.

The chain has TRBV6-1 and TRBJ2-5; 9 positions agree with TRBD1. This CDR3 region has 13 residues. Germline V gives CDR1 MNHNS, CDR2 SASEGT. Trimming took 5 bases from V and 5 from J; bases not matched to a gene: 3. DNA for the CDR3: TGTGCCAGCAGTATGGGACAGGGCGAGACCCAGTACTTC. Encoded protein: CASSMGQGETQYF.

This clone was picked up a small number of times. CDR3 region: CASSQAQGGGYTF. DNA of the CDR3: TGCGCCAGCAGCCAAGCTCAGGGGGGCGGCTACACCTTC. This chain uses TRBV4-3 with TRBJ1-2; 7 nucleotides match TRBD1. This CDR3 comprises 13 residues. Looked up from germline, CDR1 is LGHNA and CDR2 is YSLEER. V lost 1 base to trimming and J lost 8 bases; unmatched junction nucleotides: 4.

This sequence joins TRBV27 and TRBJ2-7; the match to TRBD1 covers 8 bases. The CDR3 has 15 amino acids. CDR1 and CDR2 (germline): MNHEY, SMNVEV (reference sequence). V was pared by 4 bases and J by 0 bases, with 5 bases of the junction left unmatched. The DNA for the CDR3 is TGTGCCAGCAGTTCTTCAGGGGGCGTCTCCTACGAGCAGTACTTC. It codes for CASSSSGGVSYEQYF.

V gene TRBV9 combines with J gene TRBJ2-3; 12 bases are a match to TRBD1. The CDR3 is 15 amino acids. Germline V lookup: CDR1 SGDLS, CDR2 YYNGEE. J lost 5 bases, V lost 3 bases, and 4 bases had no gene match. This chain's CDR3 is CASSEGQGAIDTQYF. The CDR3 nucleotides are TGTGCCAGCAGCGAGGGACAGGGGGCAATAGATACGCAGTATTTT. The complete variable domain, with remaining parts taken from reference TRBV9 and TRBJ2-3, reads DSGVTQTPKHLITATGQRVTLRCSPRSGDLSVYWYQQSLDQGLQFLIQYYNGEERAKGNILERFSAQQFPDLHSELNLSSLELGDSALYFCASSEGQGAIDTQYFGPGTRLTVL.